The 32 T cell receptor beta chains listed next were all sequenced from one sample in a study of T cell repertoires and leukemia-associated antigens. No cognate antigen is known for these TCRs. TCRdb ran MiXCR on the 5' RACE reads and lists one entry per CDR3 protein. The sample consists of roughly 12,000 distinct CDR3 sequences, about 42% of them appearing once. Material: CD3+ T cells sorted from blood and cultured. Receptors were obtained from a female donor in good health.

V usage is TRBV29-1 and J usage is TRBJ2-5; D not resolved. Germline lookup yields CDR1 SQVTM and CDR2 ANQGSEA. Trimming left V 4 bases short and J 6 bases short, with 6 bases between. CDR3 size: 10 residues. CDR3 DNA sequence: TGCAGCGTTGTAGGGAAGACCCAGTACTTC. Translated: CSVVGKTQYF. Full variable domain (missing parts from reference TRBV29-1 and TRBJ2-5): SAVISQKPSRDICQRGTSLTIQCQVDSQVTMMFWYRQQPGQSLTLIATANQGSEATYESGFVIDKFPISRPNLTFSTLTVSNMSPEDSSIYLCSVVGKTQYFGPGTRLLVL.

This clonotype came up a few times. This sequence joins TRBV5-1 and TRBJ2-7; D is possibly TRBD1 or TRBD2 (5 bases each). Germline CDR1 reads SGHRS; CDR2 reads YFSETQ. This CDR3 has 14 residues. V was pared by 3 bases and J by 2 bases, with 12 bases between. Here the CDR3 reads CASSSGAGTYEQYF. The DNA for the CDR3 is TGCGCCAGCAGCTCCGGGGCCGGAACCTACGAGCAGTACTTC.

This clonotype has at least ten counts. The chain uses TRBV19 and TRBJ1-5, with D unclear. The V gene's germline CDR1 is LNHDA and CDR2 SQIVND (reference sequence). The CDR3 loop spans 16 amino acids. The V end lost 1 base, the J end lost 0 bases, and 10 bases lay between the germline ends. CDR3 in DNA: TGTGCCAGTAGTATAGTCCCAGGAAATAGCAATCAGCCCCAGCATTTT. Residues: CASSIVPGNSNQPQHF.

This clonotype was counted a few times. The chain couples TRBV30 to TRBJ2-1; D perhaps matches TRBD1 (5 bases). Looked up from germline, CDR1 is GTSNPN and CDR2 is SVGIG (reference sequence). This CDR3 region has 14 residues. V was trimmed by 0 bases and J by 0 bases, leaving 6 bases between them. The CDR3 loop reads CAWSVGDSYNEQFF. As DNA, the CDR3 is TGTGCCTGGAGTGTAGGGGACTCCTACAATGAGCAGTTCTTC.

The chain recombines TRBV12-3 or TRBV12-4 with TRBJ1-1; D not resolved. Deletions cut 5 bases from V and 1 base from J, with 8 bases between. The CDR3 length is 13 residues. CDR3: CASSVWQNTEAFF. As DNA, the CDR3 is TGTGCCAGCAGTGTGTGGCAGAACACTGAAGCTTTCTTT.

Relative to its sample, this clonotype is medium-sized. V usage is TRBV5-1 and J usage is TRBJ1-2; 7 bases fit TRBD1. CDR3 length: 14 amino acids. V shed 1 base, J shed 2 bases, and the junction held 2 bases outside the gene matches. From germline, CDR1 is SGHRS and CDR2 YFSETQ. The CDR3 sequence is CASSLSTGNYGYTF. The CDR3 region has the DNA TGCGCCAGCAGCTTGTCGACAGGGAACTATGGCTACACCTTC.

By proportion, this clonotype is medium-sized (0.01 to 0.1%). The chain is built from TRBV4-1 and TRBJ2-3; TRBD1 matches at 8 bases. CDR1 is MGHRA and CDR2 is YSYEKL in the germline V gene. This CDR3 comprises 14 residues. V dropped 4 bases and J dropped 2; count of bases not matched to a gene: 2. Here the CDR3 DNA reads TGCGCCAGCAGCCGACAGGGGACCACAGATACGCAGTATTTT. It translates to CASSRQGTTDTQYF.

V and J are TRBV7-2 and TRBJ2-7; D call uncertain. V was trimmed by 3 bases and J by 3 bases, leaving 9 bases between them. The CDR3 runs 13 residues. Germline assignment: CDR1 SGHTA and CDR2 FQGNSA. The CDR3: CASSLSSLYEQYF. CDR3 sequence (DNA): TGTGCCAGCAGCTTGTCCTCACTCTACGAGCAGTACTTC.

This clonotype rates as large. The chain recombines TRBV12-3 or TRBV12-4 with TRBJ2-1; 7 bases map to TRBD2. V shed 6 bases, J shed 9 bases, and the junction held 17 bases outside the gene matches. The CDR3 is 16 residues long. The CDR3 bases are TGTGCCAGCAGCCCCTTTCTAGCGGCCAAACCCTCTGAGCAGTTCTTC. Its protein is CASSPFLAAKPSEQFF.

V gene TRBV30 combines with J gene TRBJ1-1; TRBD1 aligns across 7 bases. The germline gives CDR1 GTSNPN, CDR2 SVGIG (reference sequence). Germline trimming cut 3 bases from V and 2 bases from J; bases unmatched to any gene: 9. The CDR3 consists of 15 residues. CDR3 residues: CAWSGRGGINTEAFF. The CDR3 nucleotides read TGTGCCTGGAGCGGGAGAGGGGGCATAAACACTGAAGCTTTCTTT.

As regards this clonotype: A clone one base away is much larger, so this may be a read error. The gene calls are TRBV5-4 and TRBJ2-1; TRBD2 matches 9 bases. Germline lookup yields CDR1 SGHNT and CDR2 YYREEE (reference sequence). This CDR3 has 19 amino acids. The chain's CDR3 is CASSPQGRSGTSKGDERFF. The CDR3 DNA sequence: TGTGCCAGCAGCCCCCAGGGGCGTTCCGGGACTAGCAAAGGGGACGAGCGGTTCTTC. The whole variable domain, remainder taken from reference TRBV5-4 and TRBJ2-1, is ETGVTQSPTHLIKTRGQQVTLRCSSQSGHNTVSWYQQALGQGPQFIFQYYREEENGRGNFPPRFSGLQFPNYSSELNVNALELDDSALYLCASSPQGRSGTSKGDERFFGPGTRLTVL.

In this sample, this clonotype turned up once. The junction shows a germline mismatch at one end, possibly a read error. J is TRBJ2-1 and V is TRBV4-2, with TRBD2 as a possible D gene (5 bases). This CDR3 is 14 amino acids long. CDR1 is LGHNA and CDR2 is YNFKEQ in the germline V gene. CDR3 DNA: TGTGTCGGCAGCCAAGTCCCTGGACTTAGTGAGCGGTTCTTC. Its translation is CVGSQVPGLSERFF.

This clonotype showed up just a few times. V gene TRBV10-3 combines with J gene TRBJ1-2; 7 nucleotides line up with TRBD1. Trimming removed 4 bases from V and 8 bases from J; junction bases left unmatched: 7. The CDR3 has 13 amino acids. Germline-derived CDR1 and CDR2 are ENHRY and SYGVKD. The CDR3: CAISAGQEGGYTF. Here the CDR3 DNA reads TGTGCCATCAGTGCAGGACAGGAGGGAGGCTACACCTTC.

Points on this clonotype: Compared with germline, one end of the junction differs, possibly owing to a read error. The genes are TRBV7-2 and TRBJ2-7; D uncertain. The CDR3 is made up of 13 amino acids. Per germline, CDR1 SGHTA and CDR2 FQGNSA. CDR3 amino acids: CASSREKNHEQYF. In nucleotides, the CDR3 is TGTGCTAGCAGCCGCGAAAAAAACCACGAGCAGTACTTC.

By its share, this clonotype is medium-sized. DNA for the CDR3: TGCAGTGCTAGAGATGAGGGGAGGGGGTCGGGCAATGAGCAGTTCTTC. Amino acids: CSARDEGRGSGNEQFF. V gene TRBV20-1 combines with J gene TRBJ2-1, with D possibly being TRBD2 (7 bases). Trimming left V 0 bases short and J 6 bases short, with 18 bases between. The CDR3 covers 16 residues. Germline loops: CDR1 DFQATT, CDR2 SNEGSKA (reference sequence).

This clonotype was found a few times. The chain couples TRBV20-1 to TRBJ2-7; 14 bases are a match to TRBD2. Germline values: CDR1 DFQATT, CDR2 SNEGSKA (reference sequence). The CDR3 consists of 17 residues. The V segment lost 6 bases and the J segment 3 bases; nucleotides outside the gene matches: 13. The CDR3, as DNA: TGCAGTGCGTTGGGACTAGCGGGAGTTTCTCCAAGCTACGAGCAGTACTTC. Protein: CSALGLAGVSPSYEQYF.

Relative to its sample, this clonotype is medium-sized. An end of the junction does not agree with germline; a read error may underlie this. V usage is TRBV7-7 and J usage is TRBJ2-3; D may be TRBD2 (6 bases). Germline CDR1 SSHAT, CDR2 FNYEAQ (reference sequence). This CDR3 is 15 amino acids long. The CDR3 coding sequence is TGTGCTAGCAGCTTAGGGGACTCAAACACAGATACGCAGTATTTT. Translation: CASSLGDSNTDTQYF.

The chain has TRBV15 and TRBJ2-3; D is undetermined. Germline CDR1 is LNHNV and CDR2 is YYDKDF (reference sequence). The CDR3 covers 14 residues. V was cut by 2 bases and J by 0 bases, with 6 bases left in between. As DNA, the CDR3 is TGTGCCACCAGCAGAATTGTGAGCACAGATACGCAGTATTTT. Translating gives CATSRIVSTDTQYF.

The chain joins TRBV5-1 to TRBJ2-7; no clear D. The CDR3 is made up of 14 amino acids. CDR1 SGHRS and CDR2 YFSETQ come from the germline V gene. V lost 4 bases to trimming and J lost 2 bases, with 13 bases between them. The CDR3 region has the DNA TGCGCCAGCAGCGCCCAAGACGGAACCTACGAGCAGTACTTC. Its protein product is CASSAQDGTYEQYF.

The count of this clonotype is one. The DNA for the CDR3 is TGCGCCAGCAGCCAATGGGGGGGCTCTGGAAACACCATATATTTT. Translation gives CASSQWGGSGNTIYF. The V call is TRBV4-3, the J call TRBJ1-3; D might be TRBD1 (5 bases). Trimming shortened V by 2 bases and J by 0 bases, and 8 bases separated the two germline ends. The length of the CDR3 is 15 residues. The germline CDR1 and CDR2 sequences are LGHNA and YSLEER.

This chain links TRBV10-2 with TRBJ2-7, with a possible D match to TRBD2 (5 bases). The CDR3 length is 16 residues. Germline V gene lookup returns CDR1 WSHSY and CDR2 SAAADI. The V and J ends lost 3 bases and 0 bases respectively, with 15 bases between them. The CDR3 sequence: CASSDVQRRSSYEQYF. For the CDR3, the DNA is TGCGCCAGCAGTGATGTCCAGCGGAGGAGCTCCTACGAGCAGTACTTC.

Points on this clonotype: One end of the junction varies from germline; a read error may be responsible. The gene calls are TRBV12-3 or TRBV12-4 and TRBJ2-5, with 10 bases identical to TRBD2. The CDR3 runs 15 residues. In DNA form, the CDR3 reads TGTGTCAGCAGTTTGGGTAGCGGGAGGAAAGAGACCCAGTACTTC. It encodes CVSSLGSGRKETQYF.

This clonotype was detected only a few times. This chain links TRBV20-1 with TRBJ2-7, with 8 positions matching TRBD2. Trimming cost V 1 base and J 0 bases; bases outside gene matches: 14. This CDR3 region has 18 residues. Germline CDR1 is DFQATT and CDR2 is SNEGSKA (reference sequence). The CDR3 reads CSARAGGRLAGASYEQYF. The CDR3 DNA sequence: TGCAGTGCTAGAGCTGGCGGGAGGTTGGCGGGAGCCTCCTACGAGCAGTACTTC.

As regards this clonotype: Compared with germline, one end of the junction differs, possibly owing to a read error. The rearrangement links TRBV11-2 to TRBJ2-7; weak D call: TRBD2 (5 bases). Per germline, CDR1 SGHAT and CDR2 FQNNGV. This CDR3 is 15 amino acids long. The CDR3 bases are TGTGCCAGCGGCTTGGACCCGGGAAGAGGCTACGAGCAGTACTTC. This codes for CASGLDPGRGYEQYF.

By share, this clonotype counts as medium-sized. J is TRBJ2-2 and V is TRBV10-3; 11 bases fit TRBD1. Trimming took 11 bases from V and 4 from J; bases not matched to a gene: 6. The CDR3 spans 14 residues. CDR1 ENHRY and CDR2 SYGVKD come from the germline V gene. CDR3 DNA sequence: TGTGCCGTACGGGACAGGGGGACCACCGGGGAGCTGTTTTTT. The encoded protein is CAVRDRGTTGELFF.

Details on this clonotype: At one boundary the junction diverges from the germline segment, which might be a read error. The V and J genes are TRBV5-1 and TRBJ2-1; D may correspond to TRBD1 or TRBD2 (5 bases each). Per germline, CDR1 SGHRS and CDR2 YFSETQ. The CDR3 runs to 13 residues. The CDR3 region has the DNA TGCGCCAGCACCCGGGACGGATCCTATGAGCTGTTCTTC. It codes for CASTRDGSYELFF.

The gene calls are TRBV24-1 and TRBJ2-3; D not certain. The CDR3 is 14 residues long. Germline V gene lookup returns CDR1 KGHDR and CDR2 SFDVKD. Trimming removed 3 bases from V and 9 bases from J, with 15 bases in between. The CDR3 region is CATSDPPKTRTQYF. The CDR3 DNA reads as TGTGCCACCAGTGATCCCCCAAAAACGAGAACGCAGTATTTT.

This sequence joins TRBV6-6 and TRBJ1-6; D uncertain. The V gene lost 5 bases and the J gene lost 14 bases, with 13 bases spanning the gap. The CDR3 extends over 12 amino acids. In germline, CDR1 is MNHNY, CDR2 SVGAGI (reference sequence). The CDR3 loop is CASSLHPPSLHF. The CDR3 bases are TGTGCCAGCAGTCTCCATCCCCCGTCCCTCCACTTT.

The J gene is TRBJ2-7, the V gene TRBV5-1, with TRBD2 identical over 13 bases. This CDR3 is built from 17 residues. Losses at the gene ends were 2 bases for V and 1 base for J; bases not matched to a gene: 6. Per the germline V gene, CDR1 is SGHRS and CDR2 is YFSETQ. CDR3 sequence (DNA): TGCGCCAGCAGCTTACGGGGGACTAGCGGGACTTCCTACGAGCAGTACTTC. Translation gives CASSLRGTSGTSYEQYF.

To note about this clonotype: This CDR3 is missing its conserved last phenylalanine or tryptophan, likely due to a read error. The J gene is TRBJ2-2, the V gene TRBV28; D perhaps matches TRBD2 (6 bases). CDR1 is MDHEN, CDR2 SYDVKM, per germline. The CDR3 covers 15 residues. The CDR3 coding sequence is TGTGCCAACAGTTCGGACGGGGACTTCACCGGGGAGCTGTTTCTT. This sequence encodes CANSSDGDFTGELFL.

The J gene is TRBJ2-1, the V gene TRBV21-1; the table's D call of TRBD2 was not tested on the DNA. TRBV21-1 is termed a pseudogene. The CDR3 is 16 amino acids. The CDR3 DNA reads TGTGCCAGCAGCAAACGGCTAGCGGCCTCCTACAATGAGCAGTTCTTC. It is translated as CASSKRLAASYNEQFF.

As regards this clonotype: Its ends do not fully match the called genes, so a read error is possible. The chain carries TRBV4-3 and TRBJ2-2; a weak D match, TRBD2 (7 bases). In germline, CDR1 is LGHNA, CDR2 YSLEER. This CDR3 has 16 residues. This CDR3 reads CASSRTGLWGTGGLSF. The CDR3, as DNA: TGCGCCAGCAGCCGAACGGGCCTCTGGGGCACCGGGGGGCTGTCTTTT.